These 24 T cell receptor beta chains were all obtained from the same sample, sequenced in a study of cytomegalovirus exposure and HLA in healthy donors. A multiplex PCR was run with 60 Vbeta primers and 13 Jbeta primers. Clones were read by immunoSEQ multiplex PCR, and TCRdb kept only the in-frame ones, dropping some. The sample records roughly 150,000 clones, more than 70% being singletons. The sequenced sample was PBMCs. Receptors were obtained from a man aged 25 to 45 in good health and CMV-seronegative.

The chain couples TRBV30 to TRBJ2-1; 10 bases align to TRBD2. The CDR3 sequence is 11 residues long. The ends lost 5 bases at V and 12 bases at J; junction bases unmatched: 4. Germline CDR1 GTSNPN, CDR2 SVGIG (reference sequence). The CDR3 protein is CAWDGTSAQFF. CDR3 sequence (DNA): TGTGCCTGGGACGGGACTAGCGCGCAGTTCTTC.

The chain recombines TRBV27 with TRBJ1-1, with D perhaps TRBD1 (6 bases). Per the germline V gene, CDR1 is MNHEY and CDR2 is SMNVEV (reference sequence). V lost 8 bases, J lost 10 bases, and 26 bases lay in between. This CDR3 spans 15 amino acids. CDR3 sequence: CASVSGASGKTAAFF. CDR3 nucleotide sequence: TGTGCCAGCGTTTCAGGGGCGTCTGGGAAGACAGCAGCTTTCTTT.

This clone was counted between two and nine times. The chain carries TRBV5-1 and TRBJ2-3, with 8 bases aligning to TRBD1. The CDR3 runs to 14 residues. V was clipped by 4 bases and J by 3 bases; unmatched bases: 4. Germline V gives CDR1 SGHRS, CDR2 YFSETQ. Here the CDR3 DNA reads TGCGCCAGCAGCGTGCACAGGGGGACAGATACGCAGTATTTT. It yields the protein CASSVHRGTDTQYF.

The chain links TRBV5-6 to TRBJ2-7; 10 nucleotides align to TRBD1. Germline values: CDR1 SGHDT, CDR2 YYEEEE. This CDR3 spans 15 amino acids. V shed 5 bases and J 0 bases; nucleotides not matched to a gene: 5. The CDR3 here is CASSFRDRGSYEQYF. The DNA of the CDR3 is TGTGCCAGCAGTTTCCGGGACAGGGGCTCCTACGAGCAGTACTTC. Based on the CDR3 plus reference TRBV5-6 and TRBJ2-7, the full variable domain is DAGVTQSPTHLIKTRGQQVTLRCSPKSGHDTVSWYQQALGQGPQFIFQYYEEEERQRGNFPDRFSGHQFPNYSSELNVNALLLGDSALYLCASSFRDRGSYEQYFGPGTRLTVT.

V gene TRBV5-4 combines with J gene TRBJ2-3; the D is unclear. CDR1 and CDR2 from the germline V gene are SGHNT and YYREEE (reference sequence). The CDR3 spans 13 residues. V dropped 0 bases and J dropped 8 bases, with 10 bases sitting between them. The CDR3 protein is CASSLVLLGTQYF. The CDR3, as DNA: TGTGCCAGCAGCTTGGTTCTGCTCGGTACGCAGTATTTT.

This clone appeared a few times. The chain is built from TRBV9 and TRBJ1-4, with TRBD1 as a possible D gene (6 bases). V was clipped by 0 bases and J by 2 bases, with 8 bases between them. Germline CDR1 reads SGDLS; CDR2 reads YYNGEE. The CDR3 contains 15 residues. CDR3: CASSVVGGTNEKLFF. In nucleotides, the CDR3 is TGTGCCAGCAGCGTAGTAGGGGGTACTAATGAAAAACTGTTTTTT.

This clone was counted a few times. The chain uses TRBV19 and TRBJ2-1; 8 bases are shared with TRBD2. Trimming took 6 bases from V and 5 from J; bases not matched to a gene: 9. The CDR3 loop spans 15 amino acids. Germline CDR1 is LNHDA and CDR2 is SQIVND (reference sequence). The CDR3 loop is CASRGISGGHNEQFF. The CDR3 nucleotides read TGTGCCAGTAGGGGGATAAGCGGGGGACACAATGAGCAGTTCTTC.

This CDR3 reads CASSVQDFSTDTQYF. CDR3 sequence (DNA): TGTGCCAGCAGCGTGCAGGATTTTAGCACAGATACGCAGTATTTT. The J gene is TRBJ2-3, the V gene TRBV9; D is unresolved. Deletions cut 2 bases from V and 0 bases from J, with 10 bases between. This CDR3 has 15 amino acids. Per the germline V gene, CDR1 is SGDLS and CDR2 is YYNGEE.

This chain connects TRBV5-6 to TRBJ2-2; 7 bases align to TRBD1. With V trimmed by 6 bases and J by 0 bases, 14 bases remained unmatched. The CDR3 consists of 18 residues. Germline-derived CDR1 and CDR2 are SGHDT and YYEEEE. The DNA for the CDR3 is TGTGCCAGCATCGTAGGTCCCCCGGGACAGACGAACACCGGGGAGCTGTTTTTT. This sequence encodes CASIVGPPGQTNTGELFF.

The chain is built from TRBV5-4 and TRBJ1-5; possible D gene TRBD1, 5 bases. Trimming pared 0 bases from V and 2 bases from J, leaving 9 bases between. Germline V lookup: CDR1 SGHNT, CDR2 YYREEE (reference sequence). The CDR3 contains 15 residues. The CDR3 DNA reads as TGTGCCAGCAGCTTGGAGGCAGGGCGCAATCAGCCCCAGCATTTT. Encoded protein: CASSLEAGRNQPQHF.

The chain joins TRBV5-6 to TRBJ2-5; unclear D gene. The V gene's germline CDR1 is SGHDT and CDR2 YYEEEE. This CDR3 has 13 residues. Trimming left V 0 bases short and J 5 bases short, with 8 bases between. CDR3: CASSLAAAETQYF. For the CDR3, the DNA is TGTGCCAGCAGCTTGGCCGCGGCGGAGACCCAGTACTTC.

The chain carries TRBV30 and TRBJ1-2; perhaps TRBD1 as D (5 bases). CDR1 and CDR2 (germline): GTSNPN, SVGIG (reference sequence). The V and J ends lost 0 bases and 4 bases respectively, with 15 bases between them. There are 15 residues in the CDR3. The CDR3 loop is CAWSVPGEFGYGYTF. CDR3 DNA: TGTGCCTGGAGTGTACCGGGGGAATTCGGCTATGGCTACACCTTC.

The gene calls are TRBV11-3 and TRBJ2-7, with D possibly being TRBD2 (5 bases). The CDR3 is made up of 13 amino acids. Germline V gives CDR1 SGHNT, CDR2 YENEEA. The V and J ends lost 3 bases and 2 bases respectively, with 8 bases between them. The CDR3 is CASSFKRAYEQYF. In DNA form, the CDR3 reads TGTGCCAGCAGCTTCAAGAGGGCCTACGAGCAGTACTTC.

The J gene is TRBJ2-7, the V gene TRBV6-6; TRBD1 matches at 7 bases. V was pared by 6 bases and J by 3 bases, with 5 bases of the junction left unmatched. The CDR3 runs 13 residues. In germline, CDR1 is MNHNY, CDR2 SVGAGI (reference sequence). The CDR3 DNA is TGTGCCAGCAGAAAGGGACAGAACTACGAGCAGTACTTC. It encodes CASRKGQNYEQYF.

The CDR3 nucleotides read TGTGCCAGCAGTTCCTTAGCGATGAACACTGAAGCTTTCTTT. This codes for CASSSLAMNTEAFF. V gene TRBV4-2 combines with J gene TRBJ1-1; D is ambiguous. Germline CDR1 is LGHNA and CDR2 is YNFKEQ. The CDR3 runs 14 residues. Trimming cost V 6 bases and J 0 bases, with 11 bases left between them.

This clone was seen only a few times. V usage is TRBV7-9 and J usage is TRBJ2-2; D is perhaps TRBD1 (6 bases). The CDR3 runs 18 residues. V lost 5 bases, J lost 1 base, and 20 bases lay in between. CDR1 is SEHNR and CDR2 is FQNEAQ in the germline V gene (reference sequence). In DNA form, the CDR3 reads TGTGCCAGCAGCCGACGGGACATAGTATCAAAGAACACCGGGGAGCTGTTTTTT. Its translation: CASSRRDIVSKNTGELFF.

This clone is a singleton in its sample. DNA for the CDR3: TGTGCCAGTAGTATTTCGCGGGAGGGCCATGATGAGCAGTTCTTC. Amino acid sequence: CASSISREGHDEQFF. V and J are TRBV19 and TRBJ2-1; 9 nucleotides match TRBD2. The germline V gene encodes CDR1 LNHDA and CDR2 SQIVND (reference sequence). The junction had 8 bases not matched to a gene; V was cut back by 3 bases and J by 8 bases. The CDR3 has 15 residues.

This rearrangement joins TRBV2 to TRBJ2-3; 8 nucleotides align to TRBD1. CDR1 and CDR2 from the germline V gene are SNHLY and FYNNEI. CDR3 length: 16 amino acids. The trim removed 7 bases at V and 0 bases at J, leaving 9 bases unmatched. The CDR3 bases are TGTGCCAGCATGGGACAGGTTTCTCCTAGCACAGATACGCAGTATTTT. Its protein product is CASMGQVSPSTDTQYF.

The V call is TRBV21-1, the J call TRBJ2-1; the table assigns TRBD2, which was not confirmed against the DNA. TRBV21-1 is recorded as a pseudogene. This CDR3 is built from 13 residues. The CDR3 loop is CASSPLSYNEQFF. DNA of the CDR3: TGTGCCAGCAGCCCCCTCTCCTACAATGAGCAGTTCTTC.

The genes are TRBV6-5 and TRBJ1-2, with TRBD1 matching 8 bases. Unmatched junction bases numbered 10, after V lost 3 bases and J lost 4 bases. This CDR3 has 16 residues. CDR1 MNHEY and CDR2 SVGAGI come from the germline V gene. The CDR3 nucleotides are TGTGCCAGCAGTTATTCCCAGGGGGCGCACGGCTATGGCTACACCTTC. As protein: CASSYSQGAHGYGYTF.

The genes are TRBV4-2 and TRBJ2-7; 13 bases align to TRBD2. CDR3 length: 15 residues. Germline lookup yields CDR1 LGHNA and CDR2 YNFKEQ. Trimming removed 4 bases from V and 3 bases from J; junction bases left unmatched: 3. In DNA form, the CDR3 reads TGTGCCAGCAGCCCCCGGACTAGCGGGAGCTACGAGCAGTACTTC. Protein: CASSPRTSGSYEQYF.

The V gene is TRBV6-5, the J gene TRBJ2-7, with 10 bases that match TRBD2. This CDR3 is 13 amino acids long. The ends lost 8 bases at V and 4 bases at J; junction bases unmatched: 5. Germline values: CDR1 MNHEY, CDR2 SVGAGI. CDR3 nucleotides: TGTGCCAGCGGTCCTAGCGGGAGTTACGAGCAGTACTTC. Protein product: CASGPSGSYEQYF.

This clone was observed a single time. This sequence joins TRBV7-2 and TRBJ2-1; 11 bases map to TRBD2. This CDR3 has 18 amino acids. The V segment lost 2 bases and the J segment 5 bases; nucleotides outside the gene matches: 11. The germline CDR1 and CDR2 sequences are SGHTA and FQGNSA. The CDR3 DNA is TGTGCCAGCAGCTTATACGGCCTAGCGGGGGGAAAAAACAATGAGCAGTTCTTC. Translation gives CASSLYGLAGGKNNEQFF.

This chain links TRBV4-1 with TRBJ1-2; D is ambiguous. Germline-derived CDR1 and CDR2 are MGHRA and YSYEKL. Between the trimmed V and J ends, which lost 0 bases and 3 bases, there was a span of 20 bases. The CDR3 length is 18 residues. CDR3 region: CASSQDISDTAGYYGYTF. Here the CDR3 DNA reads TGCGCCAGCAGCCAAGATATCAGTGACACGGCGGGGTACTATGGCTACACCTTC.